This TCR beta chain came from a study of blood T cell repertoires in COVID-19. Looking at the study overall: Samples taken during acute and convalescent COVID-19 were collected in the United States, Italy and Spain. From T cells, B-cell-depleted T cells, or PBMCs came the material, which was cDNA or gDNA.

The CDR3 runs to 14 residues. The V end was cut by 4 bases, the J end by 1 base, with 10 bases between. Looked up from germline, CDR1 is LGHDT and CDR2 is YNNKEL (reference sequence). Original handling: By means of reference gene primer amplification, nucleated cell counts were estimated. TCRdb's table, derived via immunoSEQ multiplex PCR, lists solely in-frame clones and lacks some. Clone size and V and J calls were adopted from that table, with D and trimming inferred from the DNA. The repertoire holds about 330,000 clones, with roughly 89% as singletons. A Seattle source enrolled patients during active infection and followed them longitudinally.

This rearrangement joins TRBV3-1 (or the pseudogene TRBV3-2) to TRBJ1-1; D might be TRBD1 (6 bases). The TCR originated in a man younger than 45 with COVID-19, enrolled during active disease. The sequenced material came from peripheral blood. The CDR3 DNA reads TGTGCCAGCAGCCTGGGACAAAGGAACACTGAAGCTTTCTTT. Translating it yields CASSLGQRNTEAFF.